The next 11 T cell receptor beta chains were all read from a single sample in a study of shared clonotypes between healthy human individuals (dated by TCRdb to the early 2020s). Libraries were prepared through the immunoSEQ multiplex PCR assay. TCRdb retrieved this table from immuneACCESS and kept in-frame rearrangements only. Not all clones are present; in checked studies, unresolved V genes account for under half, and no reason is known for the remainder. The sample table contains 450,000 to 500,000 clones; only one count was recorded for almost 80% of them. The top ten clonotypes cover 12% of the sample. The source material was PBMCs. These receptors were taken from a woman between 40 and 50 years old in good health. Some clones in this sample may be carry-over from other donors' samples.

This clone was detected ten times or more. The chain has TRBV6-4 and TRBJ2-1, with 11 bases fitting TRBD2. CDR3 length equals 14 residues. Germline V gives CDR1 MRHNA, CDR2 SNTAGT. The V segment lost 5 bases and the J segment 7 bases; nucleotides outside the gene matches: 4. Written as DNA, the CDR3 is TGTGCCAGCAGTCTAGCGGGAGGTATAAATGAGCAGTTCTTC. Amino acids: CASSLAGGINEQFF.

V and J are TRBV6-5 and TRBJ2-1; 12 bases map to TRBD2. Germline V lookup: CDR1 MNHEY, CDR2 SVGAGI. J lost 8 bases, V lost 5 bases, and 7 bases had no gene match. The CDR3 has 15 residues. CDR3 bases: TGTGCCAGCAGTCCTAGCGGGAGGGCCAGGTATGAGCAGTTCTTC. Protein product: CASSPSGRARYEQFF.

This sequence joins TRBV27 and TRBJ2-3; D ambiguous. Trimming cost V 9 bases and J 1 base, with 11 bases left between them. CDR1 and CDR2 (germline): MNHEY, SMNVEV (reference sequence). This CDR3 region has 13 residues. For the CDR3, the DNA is TGTGCCAGTCGGCTGGGTGGCACAGATACGCAGTATTTT. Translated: CASRLGGTDTQYF.

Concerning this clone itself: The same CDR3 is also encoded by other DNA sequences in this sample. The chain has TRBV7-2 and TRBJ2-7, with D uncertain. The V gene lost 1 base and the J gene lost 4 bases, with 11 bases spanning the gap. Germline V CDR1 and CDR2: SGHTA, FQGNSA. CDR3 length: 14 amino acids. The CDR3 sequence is CASSLDRLFYEQYF. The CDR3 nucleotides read TGTGCCAGCAGCTTAGATCGATTATTTTACGAGCAGTACTTC. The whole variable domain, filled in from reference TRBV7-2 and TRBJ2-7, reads GAGVSQSPSNKVTEKGKDVELRCDPISGHTALYWYRQSLGQGLEFLIYFQGNSAPDKSGLPSDRFSAERTGGSVSTLTIQRTQQEDSAVYLCASSLDRLFYEQYFGPGTRLTVT.

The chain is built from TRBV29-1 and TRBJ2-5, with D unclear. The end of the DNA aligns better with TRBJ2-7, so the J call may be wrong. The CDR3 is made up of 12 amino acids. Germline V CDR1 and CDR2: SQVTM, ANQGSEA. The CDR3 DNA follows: TGCAGCGTTGAGGTCAGTACCTACGAGCAGTACTTC. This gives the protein CSVEVSTYEQYF.

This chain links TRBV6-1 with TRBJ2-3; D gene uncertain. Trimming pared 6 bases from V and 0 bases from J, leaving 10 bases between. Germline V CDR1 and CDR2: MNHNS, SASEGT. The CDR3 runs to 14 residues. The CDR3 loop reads CASRVLPSTDTQYF. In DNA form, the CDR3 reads TGTGCCAGCAGGGTCCTACCTAGCACAGATACGCAGTATTTT.

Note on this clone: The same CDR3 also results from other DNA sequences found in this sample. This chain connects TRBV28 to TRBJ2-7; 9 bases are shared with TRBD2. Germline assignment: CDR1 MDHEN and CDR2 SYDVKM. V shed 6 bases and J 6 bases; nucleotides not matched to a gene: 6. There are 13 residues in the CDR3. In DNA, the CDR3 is TGTGCCAGCAGCCTTGCGGGAGGGGGCGAGCAGTACTTC. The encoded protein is CASSLAGGGEQYF.

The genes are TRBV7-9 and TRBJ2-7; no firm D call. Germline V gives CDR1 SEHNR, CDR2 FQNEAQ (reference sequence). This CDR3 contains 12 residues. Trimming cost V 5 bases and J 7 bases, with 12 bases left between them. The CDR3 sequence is CASSLWPREQYF. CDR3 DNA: TGTGCCAGCAGCCTGTGGCCTCGAGAGCAGTACTTC.

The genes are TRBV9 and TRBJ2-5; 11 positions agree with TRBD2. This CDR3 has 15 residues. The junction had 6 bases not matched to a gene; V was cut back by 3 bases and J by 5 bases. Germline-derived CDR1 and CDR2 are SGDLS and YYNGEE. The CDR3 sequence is CASSAIAGGGETQYF. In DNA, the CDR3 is TGTGCCAGCAGCGCTATAGCGGGAGGGGGGGAGACCCAGTACTTC. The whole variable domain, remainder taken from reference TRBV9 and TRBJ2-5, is DSGVTQTPKHLITATGQRVTLRCSPRSGDLSVYWYQQSLDQGLQFLIQYYNGEERAKGNILERFSAQQFPDLHSELNLSSLELGDSALYFCASSAIAGGGETQYFGPGTRLLVL.

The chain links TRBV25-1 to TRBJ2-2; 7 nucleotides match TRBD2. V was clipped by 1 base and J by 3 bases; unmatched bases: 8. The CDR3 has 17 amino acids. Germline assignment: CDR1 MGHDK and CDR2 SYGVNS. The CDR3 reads CASSESWGRADTGELFF. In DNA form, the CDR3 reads TGTGCCAGCAGTGAATCTTGGGGGAGGGCCGACACCGGGGAGCTGTTTTTT.

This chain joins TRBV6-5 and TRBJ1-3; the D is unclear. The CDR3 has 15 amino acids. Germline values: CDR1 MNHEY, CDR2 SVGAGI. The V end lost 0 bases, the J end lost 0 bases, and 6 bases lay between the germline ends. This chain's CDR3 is CASSYSRDSGNTIYF. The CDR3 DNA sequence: TGTGCCAGCAGTTACTCAAGGGACTCTGGAAACACCATATATTTT.